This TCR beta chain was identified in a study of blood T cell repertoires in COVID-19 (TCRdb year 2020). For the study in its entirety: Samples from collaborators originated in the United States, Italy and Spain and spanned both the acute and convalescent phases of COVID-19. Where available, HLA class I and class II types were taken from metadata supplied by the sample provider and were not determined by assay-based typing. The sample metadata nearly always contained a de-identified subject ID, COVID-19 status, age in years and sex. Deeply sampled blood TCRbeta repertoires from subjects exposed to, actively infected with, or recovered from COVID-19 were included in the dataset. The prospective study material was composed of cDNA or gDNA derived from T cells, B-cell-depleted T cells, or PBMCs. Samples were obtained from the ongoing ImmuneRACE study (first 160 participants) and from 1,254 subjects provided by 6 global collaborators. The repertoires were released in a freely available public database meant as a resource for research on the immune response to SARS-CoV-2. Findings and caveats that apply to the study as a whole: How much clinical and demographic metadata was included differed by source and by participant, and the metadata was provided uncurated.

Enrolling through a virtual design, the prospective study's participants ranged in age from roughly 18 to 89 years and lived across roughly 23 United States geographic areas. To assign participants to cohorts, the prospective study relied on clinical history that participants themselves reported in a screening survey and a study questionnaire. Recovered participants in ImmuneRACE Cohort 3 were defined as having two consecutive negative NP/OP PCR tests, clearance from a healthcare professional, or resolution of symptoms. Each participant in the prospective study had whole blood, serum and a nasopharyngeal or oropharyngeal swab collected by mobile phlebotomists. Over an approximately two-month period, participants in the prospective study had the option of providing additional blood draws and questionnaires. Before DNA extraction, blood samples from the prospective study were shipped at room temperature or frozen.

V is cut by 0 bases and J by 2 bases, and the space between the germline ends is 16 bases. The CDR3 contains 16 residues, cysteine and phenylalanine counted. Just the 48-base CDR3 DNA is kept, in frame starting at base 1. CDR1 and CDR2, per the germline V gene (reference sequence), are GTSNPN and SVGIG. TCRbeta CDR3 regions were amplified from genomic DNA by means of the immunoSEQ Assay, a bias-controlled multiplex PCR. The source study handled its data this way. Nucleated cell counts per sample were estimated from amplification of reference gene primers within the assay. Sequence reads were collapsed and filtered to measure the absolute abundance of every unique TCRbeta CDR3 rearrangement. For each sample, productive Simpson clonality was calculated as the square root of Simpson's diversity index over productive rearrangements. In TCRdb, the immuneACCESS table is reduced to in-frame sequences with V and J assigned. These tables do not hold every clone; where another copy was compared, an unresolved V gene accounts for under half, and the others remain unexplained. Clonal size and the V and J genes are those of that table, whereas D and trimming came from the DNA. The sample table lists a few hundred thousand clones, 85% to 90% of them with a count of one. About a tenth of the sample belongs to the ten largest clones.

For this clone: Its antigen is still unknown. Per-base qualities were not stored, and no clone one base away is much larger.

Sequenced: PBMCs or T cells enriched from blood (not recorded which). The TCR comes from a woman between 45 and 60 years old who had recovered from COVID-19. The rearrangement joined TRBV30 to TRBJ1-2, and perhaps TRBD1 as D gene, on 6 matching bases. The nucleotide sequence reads TGTGCCTGGAGTGTATGGGGCAGGGGCGAGAACTATGGCTACACCTTC. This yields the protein CAWSVWGRGENYGYTF.